The 14 T cell receptor beta chains below all came from one sample that was sequenced in a study of OX40 agonist ivuxolimab in advanced cancers. The table came from immunoSEQ multiplex PCR; TCRdb's copy has only in-frame clones and leaves some out. The sample has about 38,000 clones; 92% are singletons. Here the sequenced sample was CD4+ or CD8+ T cells sorted from blood, taken in a trial of the OX40 agonist ivuxolimab. These receptors all come from an adult with an advanced solid tumor such as melanoma, head and neck, liver or kidney cancer.

The rearrangement joins TRBV19 to TRBJ1-1; D not certain. This CDR3 has 14 residues. Germline V CDR1 and CDR2: LNHDA, SQIVND (reference sequence). Trimming took off 4 bases at V and 5 bases at J, with 14 bases between the two ends. The DNA for the CDR3 is TGTGCCAGTAGTAGCCGTATCCAGAGGACTGAAGCTTTCTTT. Translation gives CASSSRIQRTEAFF. Full variable domain (rest looked up from reference TRBV19 and TRBJ1-1): DGGITQSPKYLFRKEGQNVTLSCEQNLNHDAMYWYRQDPGQGLRLIYYSQIVNDFQKGDIAEGYSVSREKKESFPLTVTSAQKNPTAFYLCASSSRIQRTEAFFGQGTRLTVV.

The chain employs TRBV5-8 and TRBJ2-1; D perhaps matches TRBD2 (7 bases). CDR1 is SGHTS and CDR2 is YDEGEE in the germline V gene. Trimming cost V 0 bases and J 7 bases, with 14 bases left between them. There are 15 residues in the CDR3. CDR3 bases: TGTGCCAGCAGCTTGGCAGTGGGAGGGGGGAATGAGCAGTTCTTC. This sequence encodes CASSLAVGGGNEQFF.

The V and J genes are TRBV6-1 and TRBJ2-1; TRBD2 aligns across 7 bases. Unmatched junction bases numbered 15, after V lost 8 bases and J lost 8 bases. CDR1 MNHNS and CDR2 SASEGT come from the germline V gene. The CDR3 consists of 15 residues. CDR3 DNA: TGTGCCAGCGGGGGGGGACCGACAACCCTCGATGAGCAGTTCTTC. Translated, it gives CASGGGPTTLDEQFF.

This chain links TRBV15 with TRBJ1-3; 10 bases map to TRBD1. The trim removed 1 base at V and 8 bases at J, leaving 2 bases unmatched. The CDR3 length is 14 residues. The germline V gene has CDR1 LNHNV and CDR2 YYDKDF (reference sequence). CDR3: CATSRGTGGDTIYF. The CDR3 DNA reads as TGTGCCACCAGCAGAGGGACAGGGGGGGACACCATATATTTT.

The CDR3 loop is CAISDPGQGLAQNTGELFF. CDR3 coding DNA: TGTGCCATCAGTGATCCGGGACAGGGACTAGCGCAGAACACCGGGGAGCTGTTTTTT. The chain uses TRBV10-3 and TRBJ2-2, with D possibly being TRBD2 (10 bases). V was pared by 3 bases and J by 1 base, with 21 bases between. The V gene's germline CDR1 is ENHRY and CDR2 SYGVKD. The CDR3 is made up of 19 amino acids.

V is TRBV6-5 and J is TRBJ2-3; D is perhaps TRBD1 or TRBD2 (6 bases each). This CDR3 contains 14 residues. Germline CDR1 is MNHEY and CDR2 is SVGAGI. Trimming took off 2 bases at V and 5 bases at J, with 11 bases between the two ends. CDR3 in DNA: TGTGCCAGCAGTTACACAGAGGGGGGAGATACGCAGTATTTT. Encoded protein: CASSYTEGGDTQYF.

V and J are TRBV4-2 and TRBJ1-2, with D unresolved. Germline CDR1 LGHNA, CDR2 YNFKEQ. This CDR3 has 16 amino acids. Deletions cut 0 bases from V and 2 bases from J, with 13 bases between. The CDR3 here is CASSQEAGSVNYGYTF. CDR3 coding DNA: TGTGCCAGCAGCCAAGAAGCCGGGTCGGTCAACTATGGCTACACCTTC.

The rearrangement joins TRBV21-1 to TRBJ2-2; no DNA check was done on the table's D call, TRBD2. TRBV21-1 is listed as a pseudogene. The CDR3 is 14 residues long. In DNA, the CDR3 is TGTGCCAGCAGCAAAGTGTCCTGTACCGGGGAGCTGTTTTTT. Protein product: CASSKVSCTGELFF.

This chain uses TRBV5-1 with TRBJ1-5; perhaps TRBD1 as D (6 bases). CDR1 and CDR2 from the germline V gene are SGHRS and YFSETQ. The germline V and J ends were trimmed by 2 bases and 4 bases, with 13 bases remaining between them. The CDR3 is 15 residues long. CDR3 sequence (DNA): TGCGCCAGCAGCTTAACGACAGGACTAAATCAGCCCCAGCATTTT. It translates to CASSLTTGLNQPQHF.

This chain connects TRBV10-2 to TRBJ2-7; 7 bases line up with TRBD1. Germline V gene lookup returns CDR1 WSHSY and CDR2 SAAADI. The CDR3 has 13 amino acids. The trim removed 8 bases at V and 3 bases at J, leaving 7 bases unmatched. The CDR3 DNA sequence: TGCGCCAGCGTTCCGGGACAGAGCTACGAGCAGTACTTC. Translation: CASVPGQSYEQYF.

The V gene is TRBV7-2, the J gene TRBJ1-2; the D gene is possibly TRBD1 (6 bases). CDR1 and CDR2 (germline): SGHTA, FQGNSA. The CDR3 has 14 amino acids. Trimming removed 2 bases at V and 4 bases at J, with 11 bases between. The CDR3 sequence: CASSLRDNIYGYTF. The CDR3 bases are TGTGCCAGCAGCTTAAGGGACAATATCTATGGCTACACCTTC.

V and J are TRBV19 and TRBJ2-2, with TRBD1 matching 8 bases. Unmatched junction bases numbered 14, after V lost 10 bases and J lost 4 bases. Germline-derived CDR1 and CDR2 are LNHDA and SQIVND (reference sequence). CDR3 size: 16 residues. CDR3 region: CATNNPQGARTGELFF. DNA of the CDR3: TGTGCCACTAATAACCCCCAGGGGGCGCGCACCGGGGAGCTGTTTTTT.

The rearrangement links TRBV14 to TRBJ2-7; unclear D gene. Germline lookup yields CDR1 SGHDN and CDR2 FVKESK. Trimming left V 3 bases short and J 7 bases short, with 22 bases between. The CDR3 covers 16 residues. This CDR3 reads CASSHYRPASLLEQYV. The DNA for the CDR3 is TGTGCCAGCAGCCATTATCGACCGGCTTCACTTTTGGAGCAGTACGTC.

Points on this clone: Mismatch with germline at one junction end may stem from a read error. The V gene is TRBV13, the J gene TRBJ1-2; weak D call: TRBD1 (6 bases). Per the germline V gene, CDR1 is PRHDT and CDR2 is FYEKMQ (reference sequence). This CDR3 spans 13 amino acids. The CDR3 spells CASSLGDTNGYTF. The CDR3 nucleotides read TGTGCCAGCAGCCTAGGGGACACAAACGGCTACACCTTC.